This T cell receptor beta chain was sequenced for a study of breast tumors, draining lymph nodes, adjacent tissues. The V gene end was trimmed by 4 bases and the J gene end by 6 bases; junction bases not matched to a gene: 10. The CDR3 spans 15 residues. Per germline, CDR1 SGHTA and CDR2 FQGNSA. TCRdb reanalysed the multiplex PCR reads using MiXCR and keeps one entry per CDR3 protein. The sample records under 35,000 distinct CDR3 sequences, approximately 57% being singletons. The TCR was taken from a female donor with breast cancer. Some clones in this sample may be carry-over from other donors' samples. V is TRBV7-2 and J is TRBJ2-7, with TRBD1 matching 9 bases. The sample consisted of breast tumor tissue. The CDR3 spells CASSSPGQGFREQYF. The DNA of the CDR3 is TGTGCCAGCAGCTCCCCGGGACAGGGCTTCCGCGAGCAGTACTTC. Using reference TRBV7-2 and TRBJ2-7 for the parts outside the CDR3, the full variable domain is GAGVSQSPSNKVTEKGKDVELRCDPISGHTALYWYRQSLGQGLEFLIYFQGNSAPDKSGLPSDRFSAERTGGSVSTLTIQRTQQEDSAVYLCASSSPGQGFREQYFGPGTRLTVT.